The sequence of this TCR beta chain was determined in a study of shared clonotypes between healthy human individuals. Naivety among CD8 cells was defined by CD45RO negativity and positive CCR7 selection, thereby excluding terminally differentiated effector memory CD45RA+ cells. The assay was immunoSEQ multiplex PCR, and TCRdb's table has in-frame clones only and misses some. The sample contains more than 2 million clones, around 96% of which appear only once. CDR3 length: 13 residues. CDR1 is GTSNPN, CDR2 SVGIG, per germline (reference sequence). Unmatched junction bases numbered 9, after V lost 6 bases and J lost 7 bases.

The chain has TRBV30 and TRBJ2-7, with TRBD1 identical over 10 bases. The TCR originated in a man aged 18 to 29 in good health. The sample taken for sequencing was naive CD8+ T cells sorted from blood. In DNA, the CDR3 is TGTGCCTGCCGGACAGGGGGAAGAGGGGAGCAGTACTTC. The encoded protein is CACRTGGRGEQYF. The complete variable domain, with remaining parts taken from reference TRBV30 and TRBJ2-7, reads SQTIHQWPATLVQPVGSPLSLECTVEGTSNPNLYWYRQAAGRGLQLLFYSVGIGQISSEVPQNLSASRPQDRQFILSSKKLLLSDSGFYLCACRTGGRGEQYFGPGTRLTVT.